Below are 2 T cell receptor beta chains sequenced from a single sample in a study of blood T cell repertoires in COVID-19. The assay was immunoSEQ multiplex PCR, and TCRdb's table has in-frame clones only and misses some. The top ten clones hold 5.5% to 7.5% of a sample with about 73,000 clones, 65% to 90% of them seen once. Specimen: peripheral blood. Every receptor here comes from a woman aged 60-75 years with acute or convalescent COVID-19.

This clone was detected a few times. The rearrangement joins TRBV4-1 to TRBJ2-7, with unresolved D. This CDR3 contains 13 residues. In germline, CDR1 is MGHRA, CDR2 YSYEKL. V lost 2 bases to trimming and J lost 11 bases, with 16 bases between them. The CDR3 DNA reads TGCGCCAGCAGCCAACCCGAGATGATGGTGAAGTACTTC. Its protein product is CASSQPEMMVKYF.

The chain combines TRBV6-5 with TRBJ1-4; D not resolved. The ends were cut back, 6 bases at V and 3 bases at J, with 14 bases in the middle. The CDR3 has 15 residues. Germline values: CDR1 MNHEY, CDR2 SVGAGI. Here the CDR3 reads CASRTFIDSNEKLFF. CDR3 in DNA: TGTGCCAGCAGAACTTTCATCGACTCTAATGAAAAACTGTTTTTT.